In its sample, the clone carrying this TCR beta chain was seen a few times. Generated by immunoSEQ multiplex PCR, the TCRdb table keeps only in-frame clones and is missing some. Counted here are some 67,000 clones, around 87% occurring once; the ten biggest clones make up approximately 5%. Germline CDR1 MNHEY, CDR2 SMNVEV (reference sequence). CDR3 size: 15 residues. Trimming cost V 2 bases and J 6 bases; bases outside gene matches: 4. This sample is drawn from a study of blood T cell repertoires in COVID-19. The chain uses TRBV27 and TRBJ2-3, with 11 nucleotides matching TRBD2. The receptor was isolated from a man aged 50 to 59 with active COVID-19. Material: peripheral blood. This CDR3 is CASSLGTSGADTQYF. CDR3 DNA: TGTGCCAGCAGTTTAGGGACTAGCGGTGCGGATACGCAGTATTTT.